This T cell receptor beta chain emerged from a study of blood T cell repertoires in COVID-19. The wider study: The origin of the acute and convalescent COVID-19 samples was the United States, Italy and Spain. T cells, B-cell-depleted T cells, or PBMCs provided the cDNA or gDNA that served as material.

In terms of age and location, participants ranged from about 18 to 89 years and lived in fewer than 30 US areas. Authors' data handling: Counts of nucleated cells, estimated from reference gene primer amplification, were obtained. The method was immunoSEQ multiplex PCR; TCRdb's version includes in-frame clones alone and lacks a portion of them. D and trimming were read from the DNA, whereas the V and J calls and clone size are those reported in that table. There are 350,000 to 450,000 clones in the sample; approximately 91% occur only once, and 1.4% lies in the top ten. Sequencing was performed on PBMCs or T cells enriched from blood (not recorded which). The sequence came from a young woman who had been exposed to COVID-19.

Here the CDR3 DNA reads TGTGCCAGTTCGGGACAGCAGAACAATGAGCAGTTCTTC. Translation gives CASSGQQNNEQFF. The J gene is TRBJ2-1, the V gene TRBV11-2, with 7 bases lining up with TRBD1. Per the germline V gene, CDR1 is SGHAT and CDR2 is FQNNGV. Trimming at V came to 9 bases and at J to 5 bases, leaving 7 bases not matched to a gene. This CDR3 is built from 13 residues. Full variable domain (missing parts from reference TRBV11-2 and TRBJ2-1): EAGVAQSPRYKIIEKRQSVAFWCNPISGHATLYWYQQILGQGPKLLIQFQNNGVVDDSQLPKDRFSAERLKGVDSTLKIQPAKLEDSAVYLCASSGQQNNEQFFGPGTRLTVL.